The 27 T cell receptor beta chains listed next were all sequenced from one sample in a study of shared clonotypes between healthy human individuals. Produced via immunoSEQ multiplex PCR; TCRdb's table is partial and in-frame only. The sample has millions of clones, approximately 94% seen once. The material sequenced was naive CD4+ T cells sorted from blood. Subset indicated: CD45RA+ positively selected. These receptor sequences come from a man aged 18 to 35 in good health.

This sequence joins TRBV5-1 and TRBJ2-5; 7 nucleotides agree with TRBD2. The CDR3 sequence is 15 residues long. After removal of 4 bases from V and 4 bases from J, the junction contained 10 bases not matched to a gene. Germline CDR1 is SGHRS and CDR2 is YFSETQ. This CDR3 reads CASSGGVGGRETQYF. Here the CDR3 DNA reads TGCGCCAGCAGCGGGGGGGTAGGAGGGCGAGAGACCCAGTACTTC. Looking up the rest from reference TRBV5-1 and TRBJ2-5 gives the full variable domain: KAGVTQTPRYLIKTRGQQVTLSCSPISGHRSVSWYQQTPGQGLQFLFEYFSETQRNKGNFPGRFSGRQFSNSRSEMNVSTLELGDSALYLCASSGGVGGRETQYFGPGTRLLVL.

V usage is TRBV5-1 and J usage is TRBJ1-1, with 10 bases lining up with TRBD1. CDR3 length equals 15 residues. Germline CDR1 is SGHRS and CDR2 is YFSETQ. Unmatched junction bases numbered 7, after V lost 4 bases and J lost 4 bases. CDR3 protein: CASSLARTGGTEAFF. For the CDR3, the DNA is TGCGCCAGCAGCCTGGCTAGGACAGGGGGCACTGAAGCTTTCTTT. Complete variable domain (other parts from reference TRBV5-1 and TRBJ1-1): KAGVTQTPRYLIKTRGQQVTLSCSPISGHRSVSWYQQTPGQGLQFLFEYFSETQRNKGNFPGRFSGRQFSNSRSEMNVSTLELGDSALYLCASSLARTGGTEAFFGQGTRLTVV.

In regard to this clone: Other nucleotide sequences in the sample specify the same CDR3. The chain employs TRBV27 and TRBJ2-7; 8 positions agree with TRBD1. Germline-derived CDR1 and CDR2 are MNHEY and SMNVEV (reference sequence). Losses at the gene ends were 3 bases for V and 7 bases for J; bases not matched to a gene: 5. This CDR3 has 13 residues. The DNA of the CDR3 is TGTGCCAGCAGTTTCCGCGACAGGGGAGAGCAGTACTTC. It encodes CASSFRDRGEQYF.

The chain has TRBV10-1 and TRBJ1-1; possible D gene TRBD1, 5 bases. Germline CDR1 WNHNN, CDR2 SYGVQD (reference sequence). V lost 4 bases to trimming and J lost 1 base, with 10 bases between them. This CDR3 has 14 residues. The CDR3 sequence is CASSAKTENTEAFF. The CDR3 DNA sequence: TGCGCCAGCAGTGCCAAGACAGAGAACACTGAAGCTTTCTTT.

This chain connects TRBV5-5 to TRBJ1-6; D uncertain. V shed 2 bases and J shed 8 bases, with 14 bases lying between them. Germline V gene data show CDR1 as SGHKS and CDR2 as YYEKEE (reference sequence). This CDR3 has 15 amino acids. CDR3 region: CASSFGFSADSPLHF. The CDR3 coding sequence is TGTGCCAGCAGCTTTGGGTTTAGTGCAGATTCACCCCTCCACTTT.

V and J are TRBV19 and TRBJ2-7; possibly TRBD1 for D (5 bases). Trimming took 3 bases from V and 4 from J, leaving 16 bases between them. The CDR3 loop spans 15 amino acids. The germline CDR1 and CDR2 sequences are LNHDA and SQIVND (reference sequence). CDR3 coding DNA: TGTGCCAGTAGTATTCAGGGAATCGGCTTTTACGAGCAGTACTTC. Amino acids: CASSIQGIGFYEQYF.

The chain links TRBV7-2 to TRBJ2-5; D is perhaps TRBD2 (6 bases). Trimming removed 5 bases at V and 4 bases at J, with 17 bases between. This CDR3 region has 15 residues. Germline values: CDR1 SGHTA, CDR2 FQGNSA. CDR3 in amino acids: CASSPPPGSGETQYF. CDR3 in DNA: TGTGCCAGCAGCCCCCCTCCCGGGAGTGGAGAGACCCAGTACTTC.

The chain is built from TRBV30 and TRBJ1-1; possibly TRBD1 for D (6 bases). Trimming removed 0 bases from V and 9 bases from J, with 29 bases in between. Germline loops: CDR1 GTSNPN, CDR2 SVGIG (reference sequence). The CDR3 consists of 18 residues. The CDR3 nucleotides read TGTGCCTGGAGTGTGTATCAACCTGGACAGCCGCTCAAGTATAAAGCTTTCTTT. It translates to CAWSVYQPGQPLKYKAFF.

J is TRBJ1-5 and V is TRBV30, with TRBD1 identical over 7 bases. This CDR3 spans 13 amino acids. With V trimmed by 3 bases and J by 7 bases, 6 bases remained unmatched. Per germline, CDR1 GTSNPN and CDR2 SVGIG (reference sequence). CDR3 nucleotide sequence: TGTGCCTGGAGCACGGGACAGCCGCAGCCCCAGCATTTT. It encodes CAWSTGQPQPQHF.

This chain links TRBV5-8 with TRBJ1-6; 8 nucleotides align to TRBD1. J lost 5 bases, V lost 5 bases, and 6 bases had no gene match. This CDR3 region has 15 residues. Germline CDR1 is SGHTS and CDR2 is YDEGEE. This CDR3 reads CASRDRDRNNSPLHF. CDR3 DNA: TGTGCCAGCAGGGACCGGGACAGGAATAATTCACCCCTCCACTTT.

Remarks on this clone: This sample includes further DNA sequences coding for the same CDR3. The chain uses TRBV2 and TRBJ2-5; D not resolved. The CDR3 loop spans 12 amino acids. CDR1 is SNHLY and CDR2 is FYNNEI in the germline V gene. V lost 6 bases to trimming and J lost 2 bases, with 7 bases between them. CDR3 nucleotide sequence: TGTGCCAGCAGGGGGTCGCAAGAGACCCAGTACTTC. This gives the protein CASRGSQETQYF.

Here the CDR3 reads CASSIGTGVNTIYF. The CDR3 nucleotides are TGTGCCAGTAGTATTGGGACAGGGGTAAACACCATATATTTT. The chain is built from TRBV19 and TRBJ1-3; 10 bases are a match to TRBD1. V lost 3 bases and J lost 6; bases outside the gene matches: 2. The germline gives CDR1 LNHDA, CDR2 SQIVND (reference sequence). The CDR3 extends over 14 amino acids.

This rearrangement joins TRBV28 to TRBJ2-4; tentatively, D is TRBD2 (6 bases). Germline loops: CDR1 MDHEN, CDR2 SYDVKM. The CDR3 is made up of 19 amino acids. Trimming removed 7 bases from V and 1 base from J, with 26 bases in between. CDR3 protein: CASTLGGAPTKQAKNIQYF. CDR3 sequence (DNA): TGTGCCAGCACCTTAGGAGGGGCGCCCACAAAGCAGGCCAAAAACATTCAGTACTTC.

Comments on this clone: The same CDR3 also results from other DNA sequences found in this sample. The chain combines TRBV6-6 with TRBJ1-2; D not certain. There are 11 residues in the CDR3. V shed 5 bases and J shed 5 bases, with 6 bases lying between them. The germline V gene has CDR1 MNHNY and CDR2 SVGAGI (reference sequence). CDR3 sequence (DNA): TGTGCCAGCAGTAGCCTATATGGCTACACCTTC. It encodes CASSSLYGYTF.

The gene calls are TRBV5-1 and TRBJ2-1; a possible D gene is TRBD2 (7 bases). CDR1 SGHRS and CDR2 YFSETQ come from the germline V gene. V lost 7 bases and J lost 0, with 14 bases in between. The CDR3 has 15 amino acids. CDR3 bases: TGCGCCAGCTCTTGGGGGGGGCGCTCCTACAATGAGCAGTTCTTC. Its translation is CASSWGGRSYNEQFF.

For the CDR3, the DNA is TGTGCCAGCAGTGATGACAGGAACTCTGGAAACACCATATATTTT. This sequence encodes CASSDDRNSGNTIYF. The rearrangement links TRBV6-1 to TRBJ1-3; maybe TRBD1 (6 bases). Trimming removed 3 bases from V and 0 bases from J, with 9 bases in between. The germline V gene has CDR1 MNHNS and CDR2 SASEGT. This CDR3 is built from 15 residues.

For the CDR3, the DNA is TGTGCCAGCTCACCTAGGACAGGGGCTTACACTGAAGCTTTCTTT. Translating it yields CASSPRTGAYTEAFF. The chain joins TRBV18 to TRBJ1-1, with TRBD1 matching over 9 bases. This CDR3 spans 15 amino acids. The V gene end was trimmed by 3 bases and the J gene end by 3 bases; junction bases not matched to a gene: 5. From germline, CDR1 is KGHSH and CDR2 LQKENI.

CDR3 DNA: TGTGCCAGCTCACCCCATTGGTCACCCCTCCACTTT. Translation gives CASSPHWSPLHF. This rearrangement joins TRBV18 to TRBJ1-6; no reliable D call. There are 12 residues in the CDR3. Germline V CDR1 and CDR2: KGHSH, LQKENI. V lost 3 bases, J lost 10 bases, and 7 bases lay in between.

This clone appeared a single time. This sequence joins TRBV15 and TRBJ2-1; D gene ambiguous. The CDR3 sequence is 14 residues long. Deletions cut 0 bases from V and 4 bases from J, with 7 bases between. Germline V gene data show CDR1 as LNHNV and CDR2 as YYDKDF (reference sequence). The CDR3 reads CATSRDGQYNEQFF. The CDR3, as DNA: TGTGCCACCAGCAGAGATGGCCAATACAATGAGCAGTTCTTC.

The table lists this clone with a count of one. The chain couples TRBV29-1 to TRBJ2-1; TRBD2 agrees at 8 bases. The CDR3 consists of 16 residues. Germline CDR1 reads SQVTM; CDR2 reads ANQGSEA. Trimming removed 4 bases from V and 0 bases from J; junction bases left unmatched: 8. CDR3 amino acids: CSVASLAGSSYNEQFF. The DNA for the CDR3 is TGCAGCGTTGCTTCCCTAGCGGGCAGCTCCTACAATGAGCAGTTCTTC.

Note on this clone: Within the sample, other DNA sequences also encode this same CDR3. J is TRBJ2-2 and V is TRBV18; 11 positions match TRBD1. Germline trimming cut 3 bases from V and 5 bases from J; bases unmatched to any gene: 5. The CDR3 loop spans 16 amino acids. Germline CDR1 reads KGHSH; CDR2 reads LQKENI. The CDR3 sequence: CASSPPGTGGTGELFF. The DNA for the CDR3 is TGTGCCAGCTCACCTCCCGGGACAGGGGGAACCGGGGAGCTGTTTTTT.

This clone came up once. The chain has TRBV6-1 and TRBJ2-7, with 9 bases identical to TRBD1. The ends lost 1 base at V and 6 bases at J; junction bases unmatched: 1. The V gene's germline CDR1 is MNHNS and CDR2 SASEGT. This CDR3 has 13 amino acids. The DNA for the CDR3 is TGTGCCAGCAGTGAAGACAGGGGGCGCGAGCAGTACTTC. It codes for CASSEDRGREQYF.

This clone turned up a few times. V usage is TRBV12-5 and J usage is TRBJ1-1; TRBD1 is a possible D gene (5 bases). Germline CDR1 reads LGHNT; CDR2 reads FRNRAP. The CDR3 spans 15 residues. The V and J ends lost 5 bases and 1 base respectively, with 14 bases between them. CDR3 protein: CASGADLGTNTEAFF. The DNA for the CDR3 is TGTGCTAGTGGTGCGGACTTGGGGACGAACACTGAAGCTTTCTTT.

There are a few counts of this clone. In nucleotides, the CDR3 is TGTGCCAGCAGTGACTACAGGACTAGCGGGAGTTCCTACGAGCAGTACTTC. Its protein is CASSDYRTSGSSYEQYF. V is TRBV2 and J is TRBJ2-7; TRBD2 matches at 13 bases. The V gene's germline CDR1 is SNHLY and CDR2 FYNNEI. The CDR3 has 17 residues. Germline trimming cut 3 bases from V and 1 base from J; bases unmatched to any gene: 6.

The chain joins TRBV27 to TRBJ1-6; perhaps TRBD1 as D (5 bases). The CDR3 has 14 amino acids. From germline, CDR1 is MNHEY and CDR2 SMNVEV (reference sequence). Trimming shortened V by 6 bases and J by 7 bases, and 13 bases separated the two germline ends. CDR3 in amino acids: CASRLGTPNSPLHF. DNA of the CDR3: TGTGCCAGCAGATTGGGGACCCCAAATTCACCCCTCCACTTT.

The chain is built from TRBV7-2 and TRBJ2-3; TRBD2 matches 9 bases. The J segment lost 3 bases and the V segment lost 7 bases, leaving 11 bases of the junction unmatched. Looked up from germline, CDR1 is SGHTA and CDR2 is FQGNSA. The CDR3 is made up of 16 amino acids. Here the CDR3 reads CASNLGLAGITDTQYF. The CDR3 DNA sequence: TGTGCCAGCAACCTGGGCCTAGCGGGAATAACAGATACGCAGTATTTT. Full variable domain (missing parts from reference TRBV7-2 and TRBJ2-3): GAGVSQSPSNKVTEKGKDVELRCDPISGHTALYWYRQSLGQGLEFLIYFQGNSAPDKSGLPSDRFSAERTGGSVSTLTIQRTQQEDSAVYLCASNLGLAGITDTQYFGPGTRLTVL.

The chain links TRBV30 to TRBJ2-1; possible D gene TRBD2, 6 bases. V was clipped by 4 bases and J by 3 bases, with 16 bases between them. The length of the CDR3 is 15 residues. The germline gives CDR1 GTSNPN, CDR2 SVGIG (reference sequence). CDR3 DNA: TGTGCCTGGAAGTCGGGCGGGACTTTCTACAATGAGCAGTTCTTC. Translating gives CAWKSGGTFYNEQFF.